Below, one T cell receptor (beta chain) is given with its context. The data derive from a study of CD8 T cells in Susac syndrome. Germline CDR1 MNHEY, CDR2 SVGAGI. V was pared by 3 bases and J by 7 bases, with 12 bases between. CDR3 length: 13 amino acids. Roughly 0.45 to 1 ug RNA was reverse transcribed with random hexamers. TCRdb re-called the immunoSEQ multiplex PCR reads through MiXCR, storing one row per CDR3 protein. The sample has approximately 230,000 distinct CDR3 sequences, around 93% seen once. The study sequenced TCR beta in blood CD8+ and CD4+ T cells. The rearrangement links TRBV6-5 to TRBJ2-5; D gene ambiguous. This receptor was taken from a human donor with multiple sclerosis. Material: CD4+ T cells from PBMCs. The chain's CDR3 is CASSYDRVRTQYF. CDR3 DNA: TGTGCCAGCAGTTATGACCGGGTGAGGACCCAGTACTTC.